Described below is a single TCR beta chain sequence and its context. Its antigen is unidentified. This entry belongs to a study of neoadjuvant anti-PD-1 for oral cavity cancer. Study at large: Around day 43, patients without progression received a fourth nivolumab dose before surgery.

Germline V CDR1 and CDR2: SGHRS, YFSETQ. Trimming shortened V by 0 bases and J by 1 base, and 10 bases separated the two germline ends. This CDR3 comprises 16 residues. These newly diagnosed stage II-IVA oral cavity squamous cell carcinoma patients had no prior systemic or radiation treatment. No culture or expansion preceded analysis of these blood cells. Study-level findings and limits: With a few patients per group, TCR findings need larger cohorts.

Some clones are missing from TCRdb's copy, which holds only in-frame ones; the method was immunoSEQ multiplex PCR. The profile shows around 81,000 clones, under 90% of them singletons. The chain is built from TRBV5-1 and TRBJ2-2, with D hard to call. This clonotype was obtained from a person between 40 and 79 years old with oral cavity squamous cell carcinoma. Material: PBMCs, obtained before nivolumab (anti-PD-1) treatment. The CDR3 is CASSLETQRNTGELFF. CDR3 in DNA: TGCGCCAGCAGCTTGGAAACACAGAGGAACACCGGGGAGCTGTTTTTT.